Below, 25 T cell receptor beta chains from the same sample are listed, as sequenced in a study of blood T cells in healthy people across ages. A J-beta primer mix and a sample-barcoded 5' primer were used in a second PCR of roughly 6 to 11 cycles. TCRdb independently ran MiXCR on the 5' RACE reads; one entry per CDR3 protein. The sample includes roughly 1,500,000 distinct CDR3 sequences, roughly 40% of them seen just once. The sample consisted of blood. The receptors here all came from a woman in her late teens or twenties in good health.

The chain carries TRBV27 and TRBJ2-1; 7 positions agree with TRBD1. The V gene's germline CDR1 is MNHEY and CDR2 SMNVEV (reference sequence). V was clipped by 5 bases and J by 3 bases; unmatched bases: 7. CDR3 length equals 15 residues. CDR3 bases: TGTGCCAGCAGTCCCGGGACAGTGTGCTACAATGAGCAGTTCTTC. Residues: CASSPGTVCYNEQFF.

The chain couples TRBV6-1 to TRBJ1-1; D is perhaps TRBD1 (5 bases). There are 14 residues in the CDR3. V lost 6 bases and J lost 0, with 11 bases in between. From germline, CDR1 is MNHNS and CDR2 SASEGT. The CDR3 sequence is CASSYRTMNTEAFF. CDR3 DNA: TGTGCCAGCAGCTACAGGACAATGAACACTGAAGCTTTCTTT.

In this sample, this clonotype turned up a few times. The V and J genes are TRBV28 and TRBJ1-2; no reliable D call. CDR1 is MDHEN, CDR2 SYDVKM, per germline. This CDR3 has 13 residues. V was shortened by 2 bases and J by 8 bases, with 12 bases between the two germline ends. DNA of the CDR3: TGTGCCAGCAGTTTAGGGAGACATGGCGGCTACACCTTC. Translated, it gives CASSLGRHGGYTF.

CDR3 sequence: CASIKWWDRPEAFF. The DNA for the CDR3 is TGTGCCAGCATTAAATGGTGGGACCGCCCTGAAGCTTTCTTT. This chain connects TRBV27 to TRBJ1-1; a possible D gene is TRBD1 (5 bases). The V and J ends lost 7 bases and 6 bases respectively, with 18 bases between them. The CDR3 is made up of 14 amino acids. The germline V gene has CDR1 MNHEY and CDR2 SMNVEV (reference sequence).

The chain combines TRBV3-1 with TRBJ1-1, with TRBD1 as a possible D gene (5 bases). Per the germline V gene, CDR1 is LGHDT and CDR2 is YNNKEL (reference sequence). Trimming took off 1 base at V and 11 bases at J, with 14 bases between the two ends. The CDR3 runs to 13 residues. In DNA form, the CDR3 reads TGTGCCAGCAGCCAAGTTAGGAGGGGCATGGCTTTCTTT. Protein: CASSQVRRGMAFF.

The V call is TRBV20-1, the J call TRBJ1-3; 8 nucleotides align to TRBD1. This CDR3 has 16 amino acids. Looked up from germline, CDR1 is DFQATT and CDR2 is SNEGSKA (reference sequence). Unmatched junction bases numbered 9, after V lost 3 bases and J lost 2 bases. The CDR3 nucleotides read TGCAGTGCTAGCTTTGGGACAGGATTGACTGGAAACACCATATATTTT. It specifies CSASFGTGLTGNTIYF.

The chain has TRBV27 and TRBJ2-1; D is possibly TRBD1 or TRBD2 (5 bases each). Germline V gene lookup returns CDR1 MNHEY and CDR2 SMNVEV (reference sequence). Between the trimmed V and J ends, which lost 4 bases and 6 bases, there was a span of 16 bases. The CDR3 is made up of 15 amino acids. CDR3 in DNA: TGTGCCAGCAGTTCTCCGGGACCAGCAGTCAATGAGCAGTTCTTC. Protein sequence: CASSSPGPAVNEQFF.

This clonotype was seen more than once but under ten times. The V and J genes are TRBV15 and TRBJ2-1; 9 bases fit TRBD2. V was clipped by 5 bases and J by 0 bases; unmatched bases: 8. This CDR3 region has 17 residues. Per germline, CDR1 LNHNV and CDR2 YYDKDF (reference sequence). The CDR3 DNA reads TGTGCCACCAGCCATGGGGTTAGCGGGGGCTCCTACAATGAGCAGTTCTTC. Amino acids: CATSHGVSGGSYNEQFF.

This clonotype came up a few times. The genes are TRBV5-1 and TRBJ2-1; no reliable D call. From germline, CDR1 is SGHRS and CDR2 YFSETQ. Deletions cut 5 bases from V and 4 bases from J, with 19 bases between. This CDR3 has 16 residues. For the CDR3, the DNA is TGCGCCAGCAGAGCGACCGCGAAACCAGGTTACAATGAGCAGTTCTTC. It codes for CASRATAKPGYNEQFF.

The rearrangement links TRBV9 to TRBJ2-5; TRBD2 is a possible D gene (5 bases). The V end lost 0 bases, the J end lost 3 bases, and 9 bases lay between the germline ends. CDR3 length: 14 amino acids. Germline V lookup: CDR1 SGDLS, CDR2 YYNGEE. The CDR3 DNA reads as TGTGCCAGCAGCGTAGACCCCGGGGAAGAGACCCAGTACTTC. This codes for CASSVDPGEETQYF.

This clonotype was counted a few times. This chain links TRBV6-1 with TRBJ2-5; D ambiguous. The J call is in doubt because the DNA end fits TRBJ2-7 better. Germline CDR1 is MNHNS and CDR2 is SASEGT. The CDR3 consists of 13 residues. Here the CDR3 DNA reads TGTGCCAGCACCGGAGCAGGCGTCTACGAGCAGTACTTC. This gives the protein CASTGAGVYEQYF.

CDR3 loop: CASSPQDPKGSPLHF. CDR3 bases: TGTGCCAGCTCACCACAGGACCCAAAAGGTTCACCCCTCCACTTT. The chain has TRBV18 and TRBJ1-6; no clear D gene. Trimming cost V 1 base and J 9 bases, with 13 bases left between them. Germline CDR1 reads KGHSH; CDR2 reads LQKENI. The CDR3 consists of 15 residues.

A few counts support this clonotype. V gene TRBV4-1 combines with J gene TRBJ1-2; the D gene is possibly TRBD1 (6 bases). From germline, CDR1 is MGHRA and CDR2 YSYEKL. CDR3 size: 13 residues. Deletions cut 1 base from V and 6 bases from J, with 9 bases between. DNA for the CDR3: TGCGCCAGCAGCCAAGGGAGGACAGATGGCTACACCTTC. This translates into CASSQGRTDGYTF.

The rearrangement links TRBV20-1 to TRBJ2-4, with D perhaps assigned TRBD1 or TRBD2 (5 bases each). CDR1 is DFQATT and CDR2 is SNEGSKA in the germline V gene (reference sequence). The CDR3 has 16 residues. V was cut by 6 bases and J by 6 bases, with 24 bases left in between. This CDR3 reads CSATGHEGLSVNIQYF. CDR3 bases: TGCAGTGCCACCGGGCACGAGGGGCTTTCGGTAAACATTCAGTACTTC.

The chain uses TRBV29-1 and TRBJ2-3; perhaps TRBD2 as D (6 bases). Deletions cut 7 bases from V and 4 bases from J, with 15 bases between. CDR1 is SQVTM, CDR2 ANQGSEA, per germline. CDR3 length: 13 residues. CDR3 region: CSAGTGNADTQYF. CDR3 in DNA: TGCAGCGCCGGGACTGGAAACGCAGATACGCAGTATTTT.

This chain links TRBV28 with TRBJ1-1; D may be TRBD1 (6 bases). Trimming left V 8 bases short and J 0 bases short, with 13 bases between. The CDR3 has 14 residues. Germline V lookup: CDR1 MDHEN, CDR2 SYDVKM. CDR3 protein: CASSGVSLNTEAFF. The CDR3 DNA follows: TGTGCCAGCTCAGGGGTGTCGTTGAACACTGAAGCTTTCTTT.

The V call is TRBV18, the J call TRBJ2-1; 7 bases are a match to TRBD2. Germline V lookup: CDR1 KGHSH, CDR2 LQKENI. The CDR3 totals 15 residues. Losses at the gene ends were 3 bases for V and 13 bases for J; bases not matched to a gene: 15. This CDR3 is CASSPLRDYRETQFF. CDR3 coding DNA: TGTGCCAGCTCACCGCTCCGGGACTATCGGGAGACCCAGTTCTTC.

The chain employs TRBV29-1 and TRBJ2-5; D possibly corresponds to TRBD1 (6 bases). With 5 bases removed from V and 7 bases from J, the gap between germline ends came to 20 bases. There are 14 residues in the CDR3. The V gene's germline CDR1 is SQVTM and CDR2 ANQGSEA. CDR3 in amino acids: CSVSRDTELGTQYF. DNA of the CDR3: TGCAGCGTTTCCCGGGACACCGAGCTGGGGACCCAGTACTTC.

The sample holds a few counts of this clonotype. This chain joins TRBV6-2 or TRBV6-3 and TRBJ2-1, with 16 bases identical to TRBD2. The CDR3 totals 19 residues. The V and J ends lost 0 bases and 8 bases, in that order; junction bases with no gene match: 10. CDR1 and CDR2 (germline): MNHEY, SVGEGT. CDR3 sequence reads: CASSYSKGTSGRAVDEQFF. CDR3 bases: TGTGCCAGCAGTTACTCGAAGGGGACTAGCGGGAGGGCCGTGGATGAGCAGTTCTTC.

V gene TRBV10-3 combines with J gene TRBJ2-2, with D unresolved. This CDR3 region has 14 residues. Trimming left V 2 bases short and J 0 bases short, with 4 bases between. Per germline, CDR1 ENHRY and CDR2 SYGVKD. CDR3 sequence reads: CAISEGANTGELFF. In DNA, the CDR3 is TGTGCCATCAGTGAGGGGGCGAACACCGGGGAGCTGTTTTTT.

This clonotype has a handful of counts. The V call is TRBV2, the J call TRBJ2-7, with D possibly being TRBD1 (6 bases). The CDR3 runs to 10 residues. Trimming shortened V by 6 bases and J by 10 bases, and 10 bases separated the two germline ends. Germline assignment: CDR1 SNHLY and CDR2 FYNNEI. CDR3: CASSSGAQYF. The CDR3 DNA follows: TGTGCCAGCAGCTCAGGGGCTCAGTACTTC.

DNA of the CDR3: TGTGCCAGCAGTACCGGAACAGGGAGAGGCTACACCTTC. Translated: CASSTGTGRGYTF. The chain has TRBV6-2 or TRBV6-3 and TRBJ1-2; D is possibly TRBD1 (6 bases). With 5 bases removed from V and 8 bases from J, the gap between germline ends came to 15 bases. Germline V gives CDR1 MNHEY, CDR2 SVGEGT. The CDR3 has 13 amino acids.

This clonotype was seen only a few times. The chain combines TRBV7-8 with TRBJ2-1; D is uncertain. Germline V gives CDR1 SGHVS, CDR2 FQNEAQ. V lost 0 bases to trimming and J lost 10 bases, with 16 bases between them. CDR3 length equals 15 residues. CDR3 DNA sequence: TGTGCCAGCAGCTTAGCCAGCCACGCCCCCTGGGAGCAGTTCTTC. Translation: CASSLASHAPWEQFF.

V usage is TRBV21-1 and J usage is TRBJ2-1. TRBV21-1 is termed a pseudogene. The CDR3 runs to 13 residues. The DNA for the CDR3 is TGTGCCAGCAGCAAAGCTTACGACAATGAGCAGTTCTTC. It specifies CASSKAYDNEQFF.

This sequence joins TRBV27 and TRBJ1-1, with 7 bases fitting TRBD1. V lost 8 bases and J lost 5; bases outside the gene matches: 11. The CDR3 extends over 14 amino acids. Germline-derived CDR1 and CDR2 are MNHEY and SMNVEV (reference sequence). This CDR3 reads CASREGGAGTEAFF. The CDR3 coding sequence is TGTGCCAGCCGCGAAGGGGGCGCCGGGACTGAAGCTTTCTTT.